A single sample is the source of the 6 T cell receptor beta chains below, sequenced in a study of cytomegalovirus exposure and HLA in healthy donors. The PCR was carried out with 60 Vbeta primers and 13 Jbeta primers. TCRdb's copy holds only in-frame clones and misses some; the assay was immunoSEQ multiplex PCR. This sample's table has 63,000 or so clones. The sequencing input was PBMCs. Every receptor here comes from a boy younger than 18 in good health and CMV-seronegative.

J is TRBJ2-4 and V is TRBV28; 8 bases map to TRBD1. The CDR3 covers 15 residues. Germline-derived CDR1 and CDR2 are MDHEN and SYDVKM. Unmatched junction bases numbered 6, after V lost 3 bases and J lost 5 bases. The CDR3 protein is CASSLPGQGENIQYF. The CDR3 nucleotides are TGTGCCAGCAGTTTGCCCGGACAGGGCGAAAACATTCAGTACTTC. Complete variable domain (other parts from reference TRBV28 and TRBJ2-4): DVKVTQSSRYLVKRTGEKVFLECVQDMDHENMFWYRQDPGLGLRLIYFSYDVKMKEKGDIPEGYSVSREKKERFSLILESASTNQTSMYLCASSLPGQGENIQYFGAGTRLSVL.

This chain connects TRBV27 to TRBJ1-5; 7 bases are a match to TRBD1. CDR1 MNHEY and CDR2 SMNVEV come from the germline V gene (reference sequence). J lost 6 bases, V lost 3 bases, and 5 bases had no gene match. The CDR3 contains 14 residues. The CDR3 spells CASSLVAGGQPQHF. CDR3 coding DNA: TGTGCCAGCAGTTTGGTGGCAGGGGGTCAGCCCCAGCATTTT.

V gene TRBV6-1 combines with J gene TRBJ2-1; tentatively, D is TRBD1 (6 bases). The ends were cut back, 5 bases at V and 1 base at J, with 9 bases in the middle. This CDR3 is 14 amino acids long. Germline V gene lookup returns CDR1 MNHNS and CDR2 SASEGT. The CDR3 protein is CASSLDRSYNEQFF. The DNA for the CDR3 is TGTGCCAGCAGTCTCGACAGGTCCTACAATGAGCAGTTCTTC.

This chain uses TRBV29-1 with TRBJ1-1; the D is unclear. Looked up from germline, CDR1 is SQVTM and CDR2 is ANQGSEA. The germline V and J ends were trimmed by 5 bases and 0 bases, with 4 bases remaining between them. The CDR3 is 11 residues long. The CDR3 region is CSVQVNTEAFF. CDR3 sequence (DNA): TGCAGCGTTCAGGTGAACACTGAAGCTTTCTTT. The full variable domain, rest sourced from reference TRBV29-1 and TRBJ1-1, is SAVISQKPSRDICQRGTSLTIQCQVDSQVTMMFWYRQQPGQSLTLIATANQGSEATYESGFVIDKFPISRPNLTFSTLTVSNMSPEDSSIYLCSVQVNTEAFFGQGTRLTVV.

V gene TRBV5-1 combines with J gene TRBJ1-1; 8 bases fit TRBD1. Germline V gives CDR1 SGHRS, CDR2 YFSETQ. The CDR3 runs to 14 residues. Germline trimming cut 3 bases from V and 1 base from J; bases unmatched to any gene: 2. The CDR3, as DNA: TGCGCCAGCAGCTACCAGGGGGCGAACACTGAAGCTTTCTTT. Its protein is CASSYQGANTEAFF.

The J gene is TRBJ2-5, the V gene TRBV5-4; 13 nucleotides align to TRBD2. The germline V gene encodes CDR1 SGHNT and CDR2 YYREEE (reference sequence). CDR3 length equals 14 residues. The junction had 4 bases not matched to a gene; V was cut back by 3 bases and J by 8 bases. The CDR3, as DNA: TGTGCCAGCAGCTACGGGACTAGCGGGACTACCCAGTACTTC. It specifies CASSYGTSGTTQYF.